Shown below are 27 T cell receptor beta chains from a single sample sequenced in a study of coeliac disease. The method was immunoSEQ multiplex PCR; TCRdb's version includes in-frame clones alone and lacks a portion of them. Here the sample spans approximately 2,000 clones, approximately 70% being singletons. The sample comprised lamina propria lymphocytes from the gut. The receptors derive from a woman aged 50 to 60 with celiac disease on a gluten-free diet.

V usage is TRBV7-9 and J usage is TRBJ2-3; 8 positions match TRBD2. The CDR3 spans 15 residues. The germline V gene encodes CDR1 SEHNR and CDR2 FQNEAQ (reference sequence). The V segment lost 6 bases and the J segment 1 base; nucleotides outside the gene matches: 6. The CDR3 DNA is TGTGCCAGCAGTTACCCCGGGGGGGGCACAGATACGCAGTATTTT. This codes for CASSYPGGGTDTQYF.

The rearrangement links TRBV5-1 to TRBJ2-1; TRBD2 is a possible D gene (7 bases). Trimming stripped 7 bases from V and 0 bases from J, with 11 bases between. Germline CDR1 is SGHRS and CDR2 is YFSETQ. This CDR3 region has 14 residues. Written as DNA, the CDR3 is TGCGCCAGCGGCGGGGGCCCCTCCTACAATGAGCAGTTCTTC. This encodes CASGGGPSYNEQFF.

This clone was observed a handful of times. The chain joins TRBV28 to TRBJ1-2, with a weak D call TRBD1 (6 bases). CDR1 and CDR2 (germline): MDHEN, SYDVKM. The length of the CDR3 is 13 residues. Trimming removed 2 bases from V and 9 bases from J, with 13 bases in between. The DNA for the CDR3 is TGTGCCAGCAGTTTAGTGGGGGCCAGTAGCTACACCTTC. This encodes CASSLVGASSYTF.

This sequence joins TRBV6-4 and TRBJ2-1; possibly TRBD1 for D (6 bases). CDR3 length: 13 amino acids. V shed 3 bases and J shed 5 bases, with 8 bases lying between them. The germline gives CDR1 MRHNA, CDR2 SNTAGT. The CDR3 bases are TGTGCCAGCAGTGAGACAGGAAACAATGAGCAGTTCTTC. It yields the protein CASSETGNNEQFF.

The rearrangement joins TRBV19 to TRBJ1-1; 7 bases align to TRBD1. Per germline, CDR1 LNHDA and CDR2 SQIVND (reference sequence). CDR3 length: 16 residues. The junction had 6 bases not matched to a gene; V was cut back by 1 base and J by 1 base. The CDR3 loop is CASSIGVEGANTEAFF. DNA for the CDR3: TGTGCCAGTAGTATAGGTGTGGAGGGGGCGAACACTGAAGCTTTCTTT.

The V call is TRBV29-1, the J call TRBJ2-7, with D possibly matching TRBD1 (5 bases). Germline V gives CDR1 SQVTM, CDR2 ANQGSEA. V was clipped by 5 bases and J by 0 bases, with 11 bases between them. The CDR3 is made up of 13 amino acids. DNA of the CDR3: TGCAGCGTTACGCAGGGATCCTCCTACGAGCAGTACTTC. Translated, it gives CSVTQGSSYEQYF.

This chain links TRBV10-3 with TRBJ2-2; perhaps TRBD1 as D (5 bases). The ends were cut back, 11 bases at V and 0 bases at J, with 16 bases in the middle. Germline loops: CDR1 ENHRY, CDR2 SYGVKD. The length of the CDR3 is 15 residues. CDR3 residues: CAADTGRANTGELFF. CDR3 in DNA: TGTGCCGCGGATACAGGTCGTGCGAACACCGGGGAGCTGTTTTTT.

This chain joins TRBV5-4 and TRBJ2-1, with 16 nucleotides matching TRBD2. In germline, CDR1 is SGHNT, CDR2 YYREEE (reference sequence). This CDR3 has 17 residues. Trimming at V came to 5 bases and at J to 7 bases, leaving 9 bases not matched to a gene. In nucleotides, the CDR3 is TGTGCCAGCAGGCGAGGGACTAGCGGGGGGGCTAGGAATGAGCAGTTCTTC. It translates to CASRRGTSGGARNEQFF. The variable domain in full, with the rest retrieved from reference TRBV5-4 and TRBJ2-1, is ETGVTQSPTHLIKTRGQQVTLRCSSQSGHNTVSWYQQALGQGPQFIFQYYREEENGRGNFPPRFSGLQFPNYSSELNVNALELDDSALYLCASRRGTSGGARNEQFFGPGTRLTVL.

In DNA, the CDR3 is TGTGCCAGTTCGGGACAGTCGAACACTGAAGCTTTCTTT. It is translated as CASSGQSNTEAFF. This chain uses TRBV6-1 with TRBJ1-1, with TRBD1 matching over 7 bases. The CDR3 is 13 amino acids. The germline V gene has CDR1 MNHNS and CDR2 SASEGT. V shed 9 bases, J shed 1 base, and the junction held 5 bases outside the gene matches.

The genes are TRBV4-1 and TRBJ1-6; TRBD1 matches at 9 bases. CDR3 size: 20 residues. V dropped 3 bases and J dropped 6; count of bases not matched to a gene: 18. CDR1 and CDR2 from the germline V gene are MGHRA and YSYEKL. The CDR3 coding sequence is TGCGCCAGCAGCCACACACCGATTAAATGGCCGGGACAGGGTAATTCACCCCTCCACTTT. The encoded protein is CASSHTPIKWPGQGNSPLHF.

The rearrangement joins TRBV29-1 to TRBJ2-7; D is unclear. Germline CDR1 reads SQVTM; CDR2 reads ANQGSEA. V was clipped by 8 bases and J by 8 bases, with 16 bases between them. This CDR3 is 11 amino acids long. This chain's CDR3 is CSPVLSGQQYF. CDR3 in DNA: TGCAGCCCTGTTCTTTCAGGCCAGCAGTACTTC.

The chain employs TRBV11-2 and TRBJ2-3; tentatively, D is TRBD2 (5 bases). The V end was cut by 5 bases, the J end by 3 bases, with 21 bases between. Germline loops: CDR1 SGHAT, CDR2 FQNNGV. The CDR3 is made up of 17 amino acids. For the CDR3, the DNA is TGTGCCAGCAGCACTAGACCGATCACGGGATGGACAGATACGCAGTATTTT. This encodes CASSTRPITGWTDTQYF.

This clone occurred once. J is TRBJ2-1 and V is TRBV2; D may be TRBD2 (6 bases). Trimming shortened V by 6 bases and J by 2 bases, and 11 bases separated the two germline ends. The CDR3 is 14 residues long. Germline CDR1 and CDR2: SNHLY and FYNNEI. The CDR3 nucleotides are TGTGCCAGCAGGGCCAGGGAGGCCTACAATGAGCAGTTCTTC. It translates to CASRAREAYNEQFF.

The CDR3 DNA reads as TGTGCCTGGAGTTTACAGGGGTACGAGCAGTACTTC. Amino acid sequence: CAWSLQGYEQYF. The chain combines TRBV30 with TRBJ2-7; the match to TRBD1 covers 7 bases. The CDR3 extends over 12 amino acids. V lost 2 bases and J lost 4; bases outside the gene matches: 2. CDR1 is GTSNPN and CDR2 is SVGIG in the germline V gene (reference sequence). The variable domain in full, with the rest retrieved from reference TRBV30 and TRBJ2-7, is SQTIHQWPATLVQPVGSPLSLECTVEGTSNPNLYWYRQAAGRGLQLLFYSVGIGQISSEVPQNLSASRPQDRQFILSSKKLLLSDSGFYLCAWSLQGYEQYFGPGTRLTVT.

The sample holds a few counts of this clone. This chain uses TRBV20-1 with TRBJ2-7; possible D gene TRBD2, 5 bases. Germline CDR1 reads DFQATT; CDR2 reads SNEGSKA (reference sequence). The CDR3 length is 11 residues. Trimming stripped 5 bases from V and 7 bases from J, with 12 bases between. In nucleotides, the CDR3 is TGCAGTGCTGGACCACAGCGGGAGCAGTACTTC. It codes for CSAGPQREQYF.

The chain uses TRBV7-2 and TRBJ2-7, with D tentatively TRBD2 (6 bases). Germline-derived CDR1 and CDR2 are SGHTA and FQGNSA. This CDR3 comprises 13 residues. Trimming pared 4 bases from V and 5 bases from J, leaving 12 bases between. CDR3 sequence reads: CASSSSASHEQYF. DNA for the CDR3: TGTGCCAGCAGCTCTAGCGCTAGTCACGAGCAGTACTTC. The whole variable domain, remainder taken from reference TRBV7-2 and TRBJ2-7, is GAGVSQSPSNKVTEKGKDVELRCDPISGHTALYWYRQSLGQGLEFLIYFQGNSAPDKSGLPSDRFSAERTGGSVSTLTIQRTQQEDSAVYLCASSSSASHEQYFGPGTRLTVT.

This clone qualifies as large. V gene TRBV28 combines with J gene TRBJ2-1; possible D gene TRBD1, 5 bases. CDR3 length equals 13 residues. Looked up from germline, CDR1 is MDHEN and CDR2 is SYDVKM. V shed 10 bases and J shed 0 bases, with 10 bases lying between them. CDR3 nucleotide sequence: TGTGCCATTCTAAGGGGCTCCTACAATGAGCAGTTCTTC. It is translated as CAILRGSYNEQFF.

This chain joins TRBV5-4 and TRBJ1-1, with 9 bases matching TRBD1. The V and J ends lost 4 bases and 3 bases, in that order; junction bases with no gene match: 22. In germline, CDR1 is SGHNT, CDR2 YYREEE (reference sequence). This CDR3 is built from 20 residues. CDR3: CASSPLLHGDRASFYTEAFF. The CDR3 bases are TGTGCCAGCAGCCCGTTGCTCCACGGGGACAGGGCTAGTTTTTACACTGAAGCTTTCTTT.

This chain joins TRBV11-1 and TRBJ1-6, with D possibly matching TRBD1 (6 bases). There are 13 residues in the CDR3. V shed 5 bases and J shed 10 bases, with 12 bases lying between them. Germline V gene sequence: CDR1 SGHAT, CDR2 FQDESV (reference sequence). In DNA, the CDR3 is TGTGCCAGCAGCAACAGGGATGTCTCACCCCTCCACTTT. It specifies CASSNRDVSPLHF.

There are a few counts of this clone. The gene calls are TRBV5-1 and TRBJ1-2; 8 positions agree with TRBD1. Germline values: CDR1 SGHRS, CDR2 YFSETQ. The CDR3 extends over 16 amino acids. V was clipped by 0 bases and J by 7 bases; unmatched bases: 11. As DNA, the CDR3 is TGCGCCAGCAGCTTGGGACAGGGGTTGGTTGGTTCTGGCTACACCTTC. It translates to CASSLGQGLVGSGYTF.

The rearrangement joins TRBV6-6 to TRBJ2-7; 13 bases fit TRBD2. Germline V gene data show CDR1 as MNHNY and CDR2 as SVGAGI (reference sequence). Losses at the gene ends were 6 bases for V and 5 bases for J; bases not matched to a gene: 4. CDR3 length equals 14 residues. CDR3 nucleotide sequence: TGTGCCAGCAGAACTAGCGGGGGGGCCCACGAGCAGTACTTC. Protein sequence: CASRTSGGAHEQYF.

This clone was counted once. CDR3 sequence: CASSSGGSSYNSPLHF. The CDR3 DNA sequence: TGTGCCAGCAGCTCGGGGGGCAGCTCCTATAATTCACCCCTCCACTTT. V is TRBV11-1 and J is TRBJ1-6; D perhaps matches TRBD1 (6 bases). Germline-derived CDR1 and CDR2 are SGHAT and FQDESV (reference sequence). Trimming took 4 bases from V and 0 from J, leaving 10 bases between them. This CDR3 region has 16 residues.

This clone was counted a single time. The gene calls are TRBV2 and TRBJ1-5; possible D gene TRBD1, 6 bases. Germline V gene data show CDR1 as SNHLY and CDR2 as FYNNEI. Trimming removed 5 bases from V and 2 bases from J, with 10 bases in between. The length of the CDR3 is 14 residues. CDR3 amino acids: CASSTRQGNQPQHF. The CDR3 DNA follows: TGTGCCAGCAGTACCCGACAGGGCAATCAGCCCCAGCATTTT.

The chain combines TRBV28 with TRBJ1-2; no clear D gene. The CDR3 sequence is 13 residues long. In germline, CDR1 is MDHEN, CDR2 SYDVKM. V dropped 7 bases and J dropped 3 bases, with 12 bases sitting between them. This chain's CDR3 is CASTSRDYYGYTF. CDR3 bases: TGTGCCAGCACCTCCCGAGACTACTATGGCTACACCTTC.

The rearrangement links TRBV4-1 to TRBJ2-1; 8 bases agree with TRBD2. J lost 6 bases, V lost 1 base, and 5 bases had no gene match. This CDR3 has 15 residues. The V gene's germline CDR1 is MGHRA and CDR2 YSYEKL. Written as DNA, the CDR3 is TGCGCCAGCAGCCAAGGGCGGGGGGATGTCAATGAGCAGTTCTTC. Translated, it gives CASSQGRGDVNEQFF.

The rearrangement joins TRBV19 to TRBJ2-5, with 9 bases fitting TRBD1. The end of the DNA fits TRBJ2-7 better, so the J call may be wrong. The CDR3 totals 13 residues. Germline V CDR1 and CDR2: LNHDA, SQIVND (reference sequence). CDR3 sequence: CASSIETGGEQYF. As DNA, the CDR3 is TGTGCCAGTAGTATAGAGACAGGGGGCGAGCAGTACTTC.

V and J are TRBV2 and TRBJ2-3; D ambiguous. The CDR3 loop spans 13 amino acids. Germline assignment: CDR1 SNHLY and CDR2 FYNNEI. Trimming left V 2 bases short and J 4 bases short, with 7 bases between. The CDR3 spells CASSELGPDTQYF. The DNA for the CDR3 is TGTGCCAGCAGTGAACTAGGCCCAGATACGCAGTATTTT.